This TCR beta chain is from a study of tumor and adjacent non-tumor tissue in lung cancer. The overall study: The patients, some ten men and 4 to 6 women, were about 30 to 85 with stage I to III disease.

This clonotype has just a few counts. Antigen unknown. CDR1 MNHEY and CDR2 SVGEGT come from the germline V gene. Trimming took 2 bases from V and 5 from J, leaving 13 bases between them. The CDR3 is 15 amino acids. The library came from three nested PCR rounds adapted from ARM-PCR protocols. TCRdb redid the calling of the multiplex PCR reads with MiXCR, one entry per CDR3 protein. The profile covers 90,000 to 110,000 distinct CDR3 sequences, with roughly 75% appearing a single time and 37% taken by the ten largest. This sample's RNA came from whole unsorted tissue. Study conclusions and caveats: TCR diversity was significantly greater in tumor than normal lung tissue.

The clonotype comes from a woman in her sixties or seventies with non-small cell lung cancer. J is TRBJ2-1 and V is TRBV6-2 or TRBV6-3, with D perhaps matching TRBD2 (5 bases). Sequencing used lung tumor tissue. CDR3 coding DNA: TGTGCCAGCAGTTACCCGCTAGCAAGGGACAATGAGCAGTTCTTC. It is translated as CASSYPLARDNEQFF.